One and the same sample provided the 28 T cell receptor beta chains below, sequenced in a study of CD4+ T cells in melanoma. Assay: immunoSEQ multiplex PCR; the TCRdb copy retains only in-frame clones and omits some. The sample shows some 19,000 clones, 78% of them seen only once. Every receptor here comes from a human donor with melanoma.

The CDR3 region has the DNA TGTGCCAGCTCACCTATTCCCCAGGCAGCCTACTATGGCTACACCTTC. As protein: CASSPIPQAAYYGYTF. The rearrangement links TRBV18 to TRBJ1-2, with unresolved D. With 3 bases removed from V and 3 bases from J, the gap between germline ends came to 17 bases. This CDR3 contains 16 residues. Germline CDR1 reads KGHSH; CDR2 reads LQKENI.

J is TRBJ1-1 and V is TRBV10-1; D is undetermined. The germline V gene has CDR1 WNHNN and CDR2 SYGVQD (reference sequence). The V end lost 0 bases, the J end lost 5 bases, and 10 bases lay between the germline ends. The CDR3 has 14 amino acids. The CDR3 region has the DNA TGCGCCAGCAGTGAGTCGGCCGAAGGGACTGAAGCTTTCTTT. It is translated as CASSESAEGTEAFF.

This sequence joins TRBV7-8 and TRBJ2-7; 9 bases line up with TRBD2. With V trimmed by 6 bases and J by 3 bases, 6 bases remained unmatched. The CDR3 totals 14 residues. Per the germline V gene, CDR1 is SGHVS and CDR2 is FQNEAQ. CDR3 protein: CASSLAGFGYEQYF. CDR3 coding DNA: TGTGCCAGCAGTCTAGCGGGGTTTGGCTACGAGCAGTACTTC.

The chain has TRBV9 and TRBJ1-6; 7 nucleotides line up with TRBD1. CDR3 size: 15 residues. Germline V gene data show CDR1 as SGDLS and CDR2 as YYNGEE. After removal of 4 bases from V and 6 bases from J, the junction contained 7 bases not matched to a gene. The CDR3 DNA is TGTGCCAGCAGCTCAGGGACAGCGACTAATTCACCCCTCCACTTT. It encodes CASSSGTATNSPLHF. Supplemented by reference TRBV9 and TRBJ1-6, the full variable domain reads DSGVTQTPKHLITATGQRVTLRCSPRSGDLSVYWYQQSLDQGLQFLIQYYNGEERAKGNILERFSAQQFPDLHSELNLSSLELGDSALYFCASSSGTATNSPLHFGNGTRLTVT.

This clone was seen only a few times. This chain links TRBV30 with TRBJ1-6; 10 positions match TRBD1. Germline V gene data show CDR1 as GTSNPN and CDR2 as SVGIG (reference sequence). V gave up 4 bases and J gave up 8 bases; unmatched junction bases: 11. The CDR3 contains 16 residues. DNA for the CDR3: TGTGCCTGGACTCGGTTTGGAGGGACAGGGGATTCACCCCTCCACTTT. The encoded protein is CAWTRFGGTGDSPLHF.

V is TRBV18 and J is TRBJ1-1; D remains unclear. Trimming took off 0 bases at V and 5 bases at J, with 10 bases between the two ends. Germline CDR1 and CDR2: KGHSH and LQKENI. The CDR3 has 14 residues. CDR3 in DNA: TGTGCCAGCTCACCACCTACGGATGCGACTGAAGCTTTCTTT. This encodes CASSPPTDATEAFF.

The J gene is TRBJ1-4, the V gene TRBV7-2, with 9 bases lining up with TRBD1. Trimming cost V 5 bases and J 3 bases; bases outside gene matches: 7. From germline, CDR1 is SGHTA and CDR2 FQGNSA. The CDR3 length is 16 residues. The CDR3 region is CASSPGQGLANEKLFF. Written as DNA, the CDR3 is TGTGCCAGCAGCCCAGGACAGGGGCTTGCTAATGAAAAACTGTTTTTT.

The rearrangement links TRBV6-6 to TRBJ2-5, with 10 positions matching TRBD2. Unmatched junction bases numbered 6, after V lost 8 bases and J lost 3 bases. CDR3 length: 14 residues. The germline V gene encodes CDR1 MNHNY and CDR2 SVGAGI (reference sequence). CDR3 loop: CASRSSGGEETQYF. The CDR3 coding sequence is TGTGCCAGCCGCTCCAGCGGGGGGGAAGAGACCCAGTACTTC.

This clone was seen a single time. The rearrangement uses TRBV29-1 and TRBJ2-5, with D hard to call. The end of the DNA fits TRBJ2-7 better, so the J call may be wrong. Germline V CDR1 and CDR2: SQVTM, ANQGSEA. The CDR3 length is 14 residues. The CDR3, as DNA: TGCAGCGTTCGAGAAGTTGGGGTTTTCTACGAGCAGTACTTC. This encodes CSVREVGVFYEQYF.

This clone has a handful of counts. V gene TRBV9 combines with J gene TRBJ2-7; TRBD2 might be the D (5 bases). V lost 4 bases, J lost 6 bases, and 14 bases lay in between. Germline CDR1 is SGDLS and CDR2 is YYNGEE. CDR3 size: 13 residues. As DNA, the CDR3 is TGTGCCAGCAGCCCCTGGGAGAGGAGCGAGCAGTACTTC. The encoded protein is CASSPWERSEQYF.

This chain joins TRBV7-9 and TRBJ2-3; D unclear. The germline CDR1 and CDR2 sequences are SEHNR and FQNEAQ (reference sequence). The CDR3 covers 12 residues. V was clipped by 4 bases and J by 5 bases, with 7 bases between them. CDR3 region: CASSSLVDTQYF. CDR3 DNA: TGTGCCAGCAGCTCCTTGGTAGATACGCAGTATTTT.

The chain employs TRBV19 and TRBJ2-3; 7 positions agree with TRBD2. Unmatched junction bases numbered 2, after V lost 7 bases and J lost 1 base. Per the germline V gene, CDR1 is LNHDA and CDR2 is SQIVND (reference sequence). This CDR3 has 13 residues. CDR3 amino acids: CASTRGGTDTQYF. The CDR3 DNA is TGTGCCAGTACACGGGGGGGCACAGATACGCAGTATTTT.

This rearrangement joins TRBV7-2 to TRBJ2-1; TRBD1 agrees at 9 bases. This CDR3 has 13 amino acids. Germline values: CDR1 SGHTA, CDR2 FQGNSA. Germline trimming cut 8 bases from V and 7 bases from J; bases unmatched to any gene: 6. The CDR3 reads CASSRDRVNEQFF. The CDR3 DNA reads TGTGCCAGCTCACGGGACAGGGTAAATGAGCAGTTCTTC. Looking up the rest from reference TRBV7-2 and TRBJ2-1 gives the full variable domain: GAGVSQSPSNKVTEKGKDVELRCDPISGHTALYWYRQSLGQGLEFLIYFQGNSAPDKSGLPSDRFSAERTGGSVSTLTIQRTQQEDSAVYLCASSRDRVNEQFFGPGTRLTVL.

The V call is TRBV2, the J call TRBJ1-2; 7 nucleotides match TRBD1. This CDR3 contains 14 residues. Germline CDR1 reads SNHLY; CDR2 reads FYNNEI. J was trimmed by 5 bases and V by 5 bases; bases with no gene match: 8. CDR3 nucleotides: TGTGCCAGCAGTCCTCAACAGGGGCAGTATGGCTACACCTTC. Amino acid sequence: CASSPQQGQYGYTF.

For this clone: Other DNA variants within this sample encode the same CDR3. The V gene is TRBV2, the J gene TRBJ2-7; D uncertain. This CDR3 has 13 residues. The ends were cut back, 4 bases at V and 0 bases at J, with 7 bases in the middle. Looked up from germline, CDR1 is SNHLY and CDR2 is FYNNEI. The CDR3 bases are TGTGCCAGCAGTGTACCACTCTCCTACGAGCAGTACTTC. Its translation: CASSVPLSYEQYF.

The genes are TRBV27 and TRBJ1-1; perhaps TRBD1 as D (5 bases). The CDR3 sequence is 15 residues long. Between the trimmed V and J ends, which lost 4 bases and 0 bases, there was a span of 12 bases. From germline, CDR1 is MNHEY and CDR2 SMNVEV (reference sequence). The CDR3 region has the DNA TGTGCCAGCAGTTCAACGGGACGCATGAACACTGAAGCTTTCTTT. As protein: CASSSTGRMNTEAFF.

The rearrangement links TRBV19 to TRBJ1-5, with unresolved D. The CDR3 is 14 amino acids. The V gene's germline CDR1 is LNHDA and CDR2 SQIVND (reference sequence). Trimming removed 4 bases from V and 0 bases from J, with 7 bases in between. Here the CDR3 DNA reads TGTGCCAGTAGTACCTTCTATAGCAATCAGCCCCAGCATTTT. Translation: CASSTFYSNQPQHF.

This chain joins TRBV11-2 and TRBJ1-4; TRBD1 matches at 7 bases. The CDR3 is made up of 16 amino acids. V shed 5 bases and J 3 bases; nucleotides not matched to a gene: 9. The germline V gene has CDR1 SGHAT and CDR2 FQNNGV. CDR3 DNA: TGTGCCAGCAGCACTGAGACAGGGAACCCTAATGAAAAACTGTTTTTT. This sequence encodes CASSTETGNPNEKLFF.

The table lists this clone with a few counts. V gene TRBV2 combines with J gene TRBJ1-6, with D possibly TRBD1 on 5 matching bases. The CDR3 is 13 amino acids. Germline V gene data show CDR1 as SNHLY and CDR2 as FYNNEI. V shed 4 bases and J shed 9 bases, with 10 bases lying between them. DNA of the CDR3: TGTGCCAGCAGTGTGGTTGACAGTTCACCCCTCCACTTT. Its protein product is CASSVVDSSPLHF.

This clone was observed once. The CDR3 DNA is TGTGCCAGCACGGCGGTCTGGGGACAGGGCGGTGAGCAGTTCTTC. It is translated as CASTAVWGQGGEQFF. The J gene is TRBJ2-1, the V gene TRBV6-1; 9 bases match TRBD1. J gave up 9 bases and V 7 bases, and 13 bases lay outside the gene matches. The germline gives CDR1 MNHNS, CDR2 SASEGT. CDR3 length equals 15 residues.

About this clone itself: Other nucleotide sequences in the sample specify the same CDR3. V and J are TRBV5-1 and TRBJ1-5; 7 bases line up with TRBD1. Germline CDR1 is SGHRS and CDR2 is YFSETQ. V dropped 7 bases and J dropped 7; count of bases not matched to a gene: 11. The length of the CDR3 is 14 residues. The CDR3 sequence is CASSPGTGEQPQHF. DNA for the CDR3: TGCGCCAGCTCCCCCGGAACAGGGGAGCAGCCCCAGCATTTT.

This clone was counted a single time. The chain has TRBV6-5 and TRBJ1-3; no firm D call. The germline CDR1 and CDR2 sequences are MNHEY and SVGAGI. V was trimmed by 2 bases and J by 9 bases, leaving 17 bases between them. CDR3 length: 15 amino acids. The CDR3 region is CASSYTRTGGGTIYF. CDR3 in DNA: TGTGCCAGCAGTTACACCCGGACCGGAGGAGGCACCATATATTTT.

The V gene is TRBV11-3, the J gene TRBJ1-2; TRBD1 aligns across 9 bases. This CDR3 has 13 residues. From germline, CDR1 is SGHNT and CDR2 YENEEA. V lost 1 base to trimming and J lost 8 bases; unmatched junction nucleotides: 2. The CDR3 region is CASSLGTGEGYTF. DNA of the CDR3: TGTGCCAGCAGCTTAGGGACAGGGGAGGGCTACACCTTC.

The V gene is TRBV10-3, the J gene TRBJ1-2; 9 positions agree with TRBD1. The CDR3 has 14 residues. The germline V gene encodes CDR1 ENHRY and CDR2 SYGVKD. J lost 2 bases, V lost 4 bases, and 2 bases had no gene match. The CDR3 bases are TGTGCCATCAGTGGGGGGACAGGGAACTATGGCTACACCTTC. Translation: CAISGGTGNYGYTF.

The genes are TRBV18 and TRBJ1-2, with D unresolved. This CDR3 is 12 amino acids long. Germline V gene sequence: CDR1 KGHSH, CDR2 LQKENI. V was pared by 6 bases and J by 5 bases, with 10 bases between. CDR3 coding DNA: TGTGCCAGCTCCTCCGACACTTATGGCTACACCTTC. Protein: CASSSDTYGYTF.

The chain links TRBV6-5 to TRBJ1-4; weak D call: TRBD1 (5 bases). Germline assignment: CDR1 MNHEY and CDR2 SVGAGI. Trimming left V 3 bases short and J 0 bases short, with 11 bases between. The CDR3 has 16 residues. CDR3 sequence reads: CASSYSRGATNEKLFF. CDR3 DNA: TGTGCCAGCAGTTATTCTCGGGGGGCAACTAATGAAAAACTGTTTTTT.

J is TRBJ2-5 and V is TRBV2; D is tentatively TRBD1 or TRBD2 (5 bases each). The CDR3 is 13 amino acids. Germline-derived CDR1 and CDR2 are SNHLY and FYNNEI. Trimming cost V 6 bases and J 1 base, with 9 bases left between them. This CDR3 is CASRRDGQETQYF. CDR3 DNA sequence: TGTGCCAGCAGGAGGGACGGCCAAGAGACCCAGTACTTC.

The rearrangement uses TRBV30 and TRBJ2-2, with D hard to call. Germline lookup yields CDR1 GTSNPN and CDR2 SVGIG (reference sequence). This CDR3 is built from 14 residues. Trimming took 4 bases from V and 0 from J, leaving 9 bases between them. The CDR3 protein is CAWIGFANTGELFF. Here the CDR3 DNA reads TGTGCCTGGATAGGGTTCGCGAACACCGGGGAGCTGTTTTTT.